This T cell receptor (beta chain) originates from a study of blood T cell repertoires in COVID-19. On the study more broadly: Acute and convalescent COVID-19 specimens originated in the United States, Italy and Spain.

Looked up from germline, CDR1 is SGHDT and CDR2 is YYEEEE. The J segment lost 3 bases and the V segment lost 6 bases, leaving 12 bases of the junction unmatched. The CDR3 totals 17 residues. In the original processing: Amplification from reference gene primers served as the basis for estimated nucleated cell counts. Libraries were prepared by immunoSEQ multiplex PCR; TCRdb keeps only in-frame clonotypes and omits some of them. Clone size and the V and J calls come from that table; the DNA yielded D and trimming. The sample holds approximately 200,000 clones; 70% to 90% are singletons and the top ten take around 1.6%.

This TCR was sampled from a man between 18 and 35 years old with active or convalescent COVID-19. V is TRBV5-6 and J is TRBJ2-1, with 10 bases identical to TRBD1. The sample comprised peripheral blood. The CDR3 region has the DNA TGTGCCAGCATCCCAAGTCCCGGGACAGGGGTCTACAATGAGCAGTTCTTC. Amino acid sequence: CASIPSPGTGVYNEQFF. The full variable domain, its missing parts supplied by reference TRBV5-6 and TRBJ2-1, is DAGVTQSPTHLIKTRGQQVTLRCSPKSGHDTVSWYQQALGQGPQFIFQYYEEEERQRGNFPDRFSGHQFPNYSSELNVNALLLGDSALYLCASIPSPGTGVYNEQFFGPGTRLTVL.